Listed here are 13 T cell receptor beta chains from one sample, sequenced in a study of control samples from healthy donors and cancer patients (TCRdb year 2020). Library generation was performed with the immunoSEQ multiplex PCR assay. TCRdb took this table from immuneACCESS and kept in-frame rearrangements with V and J called. Such tables lack part of the clones; where checked against another copy, unresolved V genes explain under half of the gap, and the rest is unexplained. This sample gives some 120,000 clones in total; more than 85% of them show up just once. The ten largest clones add up to almost 8% of the sample. Sample: blood. The receptors come from a woman aged 18-30 years in good health.

CDR3: CASTNEVSEAFF. The CDR3 DNA follows: TGTGCCAGCACCAACGAGGTATCTGAAGCTTTCTTT. The chain combines TRBV6-6 with TRBJ1-1; no definite D call. V gave up 7 bases and J gave up 6 bases, with 12 bases separating them. Germline V gives CDR1 MNHNY, CDR2 SVGAGI (reference sequence). The CDR3 extends over 12 amino acids.

The rearrangement uses TRBV5-6 and TRBJ1-1; weak D call: TRBD1 (5 bases). The CDR3 extends over 13 amino acids. The ends were cut back, 2 bases at V and 3 bases at J, with 8 bases in the middle. Germline V gene lookup returns CDR1 SGHDT and CDR2 YYEEEE. The CDR3, as DNA: TGTGCCAGCAGCTTCTCGGGGGACACTGAAGCTTTCTTT. Translation gives CASSFSGDTEAFF. Full variable domain (remainder filled in from reference TRBV5-6 and TRBJ1-1): DAGVTQSPTHLIKTRGQQVTLRCSPKSGHDTVSWYQQALGQGPQFIFQYYEEEERQRGNFPDRFSGHQFPNYSSELNVNALLLGDSALYLCASSFSGDTEAFFGQGTRLTVV.

In nucleotides, the CDR3 is TGTGCCAGCAGTCTCCTGACTAGCGGGAGGAATGAGCAGTTCTTC. It yields the protein CASSLLTSGRNEQFF. The J gene is TRBJ2-1, the V gene TRBV6-2 or TRBV6-3; the match to TRBD2 covers 13 bases. The CDR3 has 15 amino acids. In germline, CDR1 is MNHEY, CDR2 SVGEGT. The J segment lost 7 bases and the V segment lost 5 bases, leaving 5 bases of the junction unmatched.

V is TRBV11-2 and J is TRBJ1-6, with D uncertain. The germline V and J ends were trimmed by 1 base and 7 bases, with 5 bases remaining between them. CDR3 length: 13 amino acids. The germline gives CDR1 SGHAT, CDR2 FQNNGV. The CDR3 here is CASSLAQNSPLHF. In nucleotides, the CDR3 is TGTGCCAGCAGCTTAGCACAGAATTCACCCCTCCACTTT.

The V and J genes are TRBV7-8 and TRBJ1-6; D uncertain. Germline V lookup: CDR1 SGHVS, CDR2 FQNEAQ. The CDR3 covers 17 residues. Trimming removed 4 bases at V and 6 bases at J, with 19 bases between. CDR3 coding DNA: TGTGCCAGCAGCTCGCAGGAAGCCAGCCCACTTAATTCACCCCTCCACTTT. This sequence encodes CASSSQEASPLNSPLHF. Full variable domain (rest looked up from reference TRBV7-8 and TRBJ1-6): GAGVSQSPRYKVAKRGQDVALRCDPISGHVSLFWYQQALGQGPEFLTYFQNEAQLDKSGLPSDRFFAERPEGSVSTLKIQRTQQEDSAVYLCASSSQEASPLNSPLHFGNGTRLTVT.

The chain couples TRBV2 to TRBJ2-7; 7 bases are shared with TRBD1. V lost 8 bases to trimming and J lost 3 bases; unmatched junction nucleotides: 10. Germline V gene sequence: CDR1 SNHLY, CDR2 FYNNEI. The CDR3 contains 14 residues. The CDR3: CASAATGNNYEQYF. The CDR3, as DNA: TGTGCCAGCGCCGCGACAGGGAACAACTACGAGCAGTACTTC.

The chain recombines TRBV2 with TRBJ2-1, with 10 bases fitting TRBD1. The germline CDR1 and CDR2 sequences are SNHLY and FYNNEI. This CDR3 region has 17 residues. J was trimmed by 3 bases and V by 6 bases; bases with no gene match: 11. CDR3 coding DNA: TGTGCCAGCAGGGCGATCCGCCGGGACAGGGGCTACAATGAGCAGTTCTTC. Protein: CASRAIRRDRGYNEQFF.

This chain uses TRBV19 with TRBJ1-5; 7 bases line up with TRBD1. Unmatched junction bases numbered 13, after V lost 7 bases and J lost 1 base. The CDR3 runs to 17 residues. Germline V gives CDR1 LNHDA, CDR2 SQIVND (reference sequence). This chain's CDR3 is CASTQKHRGRSNQPQHF. The CDR3 nucleotides are TGTGCCAGTACCCAGAAACACAGGGGTAGGAGCAATCAGCCCCAGCATTTT.

This chain joins TRBV29-1 and TRBJ1-5; no firm D call. Trimming took 5 bases from V and 0 from J, leaving 5 bases between them. This CDR3 is 12 amino acids long. Germline assignment: CDR1 SQVTM and CDR2 ANQGSEA. The CDR3 region is CSVQVSNQPQHF. Here the CDR3 DNA reads TGCAGCGTTCAGGTTAGCAATCAGCCCCAGCATTTT.

For the CDR3, the DNA is TGTGCCAGCAGTTACTCCACCAGGGGTTATTCACCCCTCCACTTT. It yields the protein CASSYSTRGYSPLHF. The rearrangement uses TRBV6-5 and TRBJ1-6, with D maybe TRBD1 (6 bases). CDR3 size: 15 residues. The germline gives CDR1 MNHEY, CDR2 SVGAGI. Deletions cut 0 bases from V and 8 bases from J, with 11 bases between.

This chain links TRBV5-4 with TRBJ2-2; no clear D. Germline CDR1 SGHNT, CDR2 YYREEE (reference sequence). The germline V and J ends were trimmed by 4 bases and 7 bases, with 8 bases remaining between them. The CDR3 runs 12 residues. DNA of the CDR3: TGTGCCAGCAGCCCGGACGGCGGGGAGCTGTTTTTT. Encoded protein: CASSPDGGELFF.

This rearrangement joins TRBV11-3 to TRBJ2-1; D is possibly TRBD2 (6 bases). Germline CDR1 and CDR2: SGHNT and YENEEA. The CDR3 totals 16 residues. V lost 5 bases to trimming and J lost 2 bases, with 16 bases between them. CDR3 protein: CASSPRGAGAYNEQFF. CDR3 nucleotide sequence: TGTGCCAGCAGCCCCCGGGGAGCGGGCGCCTACAATGAGCAGTTCTTC.

The chain couples TRBV14 to TRBJ1-1, with D maybe TRBD1 (5 bases). Germline V gives CDR1 SGHDN, CDR2 FVKESK. V lost 2 bases, J lost 11 bases, and 12 bases lay in between. The CDR3 loop spans 12 amino acids. The chain's CDR3 is CASSQNAGNAFF. In DNA, the CDR3 is TGTGCCAGCAGCCAAAACGCAGGGAACGCTTTCTTT.